These T cell receptor beta chains were read from a single sample in a study of OX40 agonist ivuxolimab in advanced cancers. Clones were read by immunoSEQ multiplex PCR, and TCRdb kept only the in-frame ones, dropping some. The table shows 67,000 or so clones, with around four fifths occurring only once. The sequenced sample was CD4+ or CD8+ T cells sorted from blood, obtained in a trial of the OX40 agonist ivuxolimab. Source of these receptors: an adult with an advanced solid tumor such as melanoma, head and neck, liver or kidney cancer. The CDR3 runs from the conserved cysteine through the conserved F or W. The D gene is left open where the match is weak. Rows may omit the clone size; those that give it use once, few, many or a size class.

V	D	length	J	size	DNA	CDR3
TRBV19	TRBD2	14	TRBJ2-7	-	TGTGCCAGTAGGAGCCGGGGAGGGAGGAACGAGCAGTACTTC	CASRSRGGRNEQYF
TRBV2	-	14	TRBJ1-5	-	TGTGCCAGCAGCGCCGCAGGGGGCAATCAGCCCCAGCATTTT	CASSAAGGNQPQHF
TRBV4-2	TRBD2	15	TRBJ2-7	-	TGTGCCAGCAGCCTTGGGACTAGCGCTATCTACGAGCAGTACTTC	CASSLGTSAIYEQYF
TRBV11-2	TRBD2	15	TRBJ2-4	-	TGTGCCAGCAGTTCCGTCAAGGGGAGGGGAAACATTCAGTACTTC	CASSSVKGRGNIQYF
TRBV5-4	-	13	TRBJ2-3	-	TGTGCCAGCAGCCCCCCAGGGGCAGATACGCAGTATTTT	CASSPPGADTQYF
TRBV5-1	-	16	TRBJ2-4	-	TGCGCCAGCAGCTTGGTCGACAGCCCTGCTGCAAACATTCAGTACTTC	CASSLVDSPAANIQYF
TRBV10-3	TRBD1	15	TRBJ1-5	once	TGTGCCATCAGTGAGACGGACAGGGGCAATCAGCCCCAGCATTTT	CAISETDRGNQPQHF
TRBV5-1	-	15	TRBJ1-4	-	TGCGCCAGCAGCTTTGGGAGGGCAAGTAATGAAAAACTGTTTTTT	CASSFGRASNEKLFF
TRBV9	TRBD2	15	TRBJ2-1	-	TGTGCCAGCAGCGCTAAGACTAGCGGGAAGAATGAGCAGTTCTTC	CASSAKTSGKNEQFF
TRBV7-9	TRBD2	16	TRBJ2-3	-	TGTGCCAGCAGCTTAGCGGGACTAGCGGGAGAAGATACGCAGTATTTT	CASSLAGLAGEDTQYF
TRBV2	TRBD1	14	TRBJ2-1	-	TGTGCCAGCACCTCCGGGACAGGGTACAATGAGCAGTTCTTC	CASTSGTGYNEQFF
TRBV6-5	TRBD1	14	TRBJ2-7	-	TGTGCCAGCAGTCACCGACAGGGAGCTCCTGGGCAGTACTTC	CASSHRQGAPGQYF
TRBV9	TRBD2	15	TRBJ2-2	-	TGTGCCAGCAGCGTTAGCGGGAGATTCACCGGGGAGCTGTTTTTT	CASSVSGRFTGELFF
TRBV11-2	-	14	TRBJ2-7	-	TGTGCCAGCAGCTTAGATCCAGATCTCTACGAGCAGTACTTC	CASSLDPDLYEQYF
TRBV28	TRBD2	20	TRBJ2-1	-	TGTGCCAGCAGTTTATTTTTAGGGTCGTTGGCTAGCGGGAGTCGGAATGAGCAGTTCTTC	CASSLFLGSLASGSRNEQFF
TRBV14	-	13	TRBJ1-5	few	TGTGCCAGCAGCCCAGCCAGCGGGGGGCCCCAGCATTTT	CASSPASGGPQHF
TRBV30	TRBD2	16	TRBJ2-2	few	TGTGCCTGGAATCGGAGCGGGAGGGAAACCACCGGGGAGCTGTTTTTT	CAWNRSGRETTGELFF
TRBV20-1	-	10	TRBJ2-1	once	TGCAGTGCTAGCGATGGTGAGCAGTTCTTC	CSASDGEQFF
TRBV12-5	TRBD2	15	TRBJ2-7	few	TGTGCTAGTGGTTTGGTACAGACTAGCGGCTACGAGCAGTACTTC	CASGLVQTSGYEQYF
TRBV7-2	TRBD2	14	TRBJ2-1	-	TGTGCCAGCAGCTTAGAGAGCGGGAGGAGTGAGCAGTTCTTC	CASSLESGRSEQFF
TRBV7-2	TRBD2	15	TRBJ2-1	-	TGTGCCAGCAGCTCGGGACTAGCGGATACCGGTGAGCAGTTCTTC	CASSSGLADTGEQFF
TRBV19	-	13	TRBJ2-7	once	TGTGCCAGTAGTATTCTGCCAAATTACGAGCAGTACTTC	CASSILPNYEQYF
TRBV5-4	-	17	TRBJ2-3	-	TGTGCCAGCAGCTTGGGCCCTCTGCGGGCTGACACAGATACGCAGTATTTT	CASSLGPLRADTDTQYF
TRBV15	-	15	TRBJ1-4	-	TGTGCCACCAGCAAGTGGGACGGACAGAATGAAAAACTGTTTTTT	CATSKWDGQNEKLFF
TRBV5-1	-	13	TRBJ1-1	-	TGCGCCAGCAGTTGGGGGGTGAACACTGAAGCTTTCTTT	CASSWGVNTEAFF
TRBV11-3	-	14	TRBJ2-7	-	TGTGCCAGCAGCCCCCTACAGAGCTCCTACGAGCAGTACTTC	CASSPLQSSYEQYF
TRBV29-1	-	11	TRBJ1-1	-	TGCAGCCTCCGTGGGACGGGTGAAGCTTTCTTT	CSLRGTGEAFF
TRBV7-2	-	15	TRBJ1-3	once	TGTGCCAGCAGCCCGATGGGGGCGGTCGGAAACACCATATATTTT	CASSPMGAVGNTIYF
TRBV7-2	-	15	TRBJ2-1	-	TGTGCCAGCAGCTTATCCGGAGCGGACTACAATGAGCAGTTCTTC	CASSLSGADYNEQFF
TRBV19	-	13	TRBJ1-1	-	TGTGCCAGTAGTATAGGAAGGGGACCTGAAGCTTTCTTT	CASSIGRGPEAFF
TRBV23-1	TRBD1	17	TRBJ2-2	-	TGCGCCAGCAGTTCAAGAGCGGACAGGGTCTCGACCGGGGAGCTGTTTTTT	CASSSRADRVSTGELFF
TRBV28	TRBD1	12	TRBJ2-7	-	TGTGCCAGCATGTGGGCAGGGGGCGAGCAGTACTTC	CASMWAGGEQYF
TRBV5-1	-	11	TRBJ2-1	-	TGCGCCAGCAGCTTGAGGAATGAGCAGTTCTTC	CASSLRNEQFF
TRBV6-5	-	13	TRBJ2-1	-	TGTGCCAGCAAAGCACCTTTCATCAATGAGCAGTTCTTC	CASKAPFINEQFF
TRBV11-3	-	14	TRBJ2-2	once	TGTGCCAGCAGCTTAGAACCCACGACCGGGGAGCTGTTTTTT	CASSLEPTTGELFF
TRBV5-4	-	16	TRBJ1-2	once	TGTGCCAGCAGCCTGAGATTAAGGGGTGGCGTAAATGGCTACACCTTC	CASSLRLRGGVNGYTF
TRBV13	-	13	TRBJ1-1	-	TGTGCCAGCAGCGCACGTTTAAACACTGAAGCTTTCTTT	CASSARLNTEAFF
TRBV5-1	-	14	TRBJ2-3	-	TGCGCCAGCAGCTTGGTTCAGGGGACAGATACGCAGTATTTT	CASSLVQGTDTQYF
TRBV2	-	14	TRBJ2-7	-	TGTGCCAGCAGTCCTACTAGTCCCGGGTACGAGCAGTACTTC	CASSPTSPGYEQYF
TRBV4-3	-	15	TRBJ2-1	-	TGCGCCAGCAGCCAAGAATGGAGTCGAGCCAATGAGCAGTTCTTC	CASSQEWSRANEQFF
TRBV27	-	14	TRBJ2-6	-	TGTGCCAGCAGTTCCAACTCTGGGGCCAACGTCCTGACTTTC	CASSSNSGANVLTF
TRBV28	-	15	TRBJ2-7	-	TGTGCCAGCAGCCTCCCCCTGACAGTACCCCACGAGCAGTACTTC	CASSLPLTVPHEQYF
TRBV11-2	TRBD2	16	TRBJ2-5	few	TGTGCCAGCAGCTCCCTTGGGGCGGGAGCTTGGGAGACCCAGTACTTC	CASSSLGAGAWETQYF
TRBV10-2	-	13	TRBJ2-7	-	TGCGCCAGCAGTGAGAGTGGATCCTACGAGCAGTACTTC	CASSESGSYEQYF
TRBV7-2	TRBD2	17	TRBJ2-1	-	TGTGCCAGCAGCTTAGCTTTTCGGACTAGCGGAGCAAATGAGCAGTTCTTC	CASSLAFRTSGANEQFF